The entry below gives a single T cell receptor beta chain sequence along with its context. The antigen is unknown. This specimen belongs to a study of brain metastases from non-small cell lung cancer. Sequencing was performed with immunoSEQ multiplex PCR; in TCRdb, only in-frame clones are kept and a portion is missing. The sample includes more than 1,500 clones, approximately 80% of them seen just once. Study results and caveats: TCR repertoires overlapped largely between brain metastases and matched primaries.

The CDR3 is made up of 10 amino acids. The germline V and J ends were trimmed by 0 bases and 8 bases, with 1 base remaining between them. Germline loops: CDR1 MNHNY, CDR2 SVGAGI (reference sequence). This clonotype was obtained from a donor at least 40 years old with non-small cell lung cancer. This rearrangement joins TRBV6-6 to TRBJ1-1, with no clear D. Sequences were obtained from primary lung tumor tissue. The chain's CDR3 is CASSYSEAFF. The CDR3 coding sequence is TGTGCCAGCAGTTACTCAGAAGCTTTCTTT.